This is a list of T cell receptor beta chains from one sample in a study of T cells in localized non-small cell lung cancer. The protocol was immunoSEQ multiplex PCR, while the TCRdb copy is restricted to in-frame clones and leaves out a portion. The profile covers about 78,000 clones, with 84% appearing a single time and more than 2.5% taken by the ten largest. The source material was peripheral blood, sampled before any cancer treatment. These TCRs come from a man between 40 and 75 years old with stage I lung adenocarcinoma. Both conserved end residues are part of each CDR3. Fields, in order: V gene, D gene, clone size, J gene, CDR3 DNA, CDR3 protein. D genes are given only for firm matches. The size entry is marked missing in some rows and otherwise reads once, few, many or a size class.

TRBV19	TRBD1	-	TRBJ1-2	TGTGCCAGTAGTTTATCCCCGGGACAGGGTAACTATGGCTACACCTTC	CASSLSPGQGNYGYTF
TRBV6-1	-	-	TRBJ2-7	TGTGCCAGCAGCGAGTGGGGCGACTACGAGCAGTACTTC	CASSEWGDYEQYF
TRBV5-1	-	medium-sized	TRBJ1-3	TGCGCCAGCAGCTCCGGACTGATCTCTGGAAACACCATATATTTT	CASSSGLISGNTIYF
TRBV12-5	-	-	TRBJ2-1	TGTGCTAGTGGTTTGAACCTTGCGCAGTTCTTC	CASGLNLAQFF
TRBV10-2	TRBD1	-	TRBJ1-4	TGCGCCAGCAGCCCCCGGGACAGGTTAAATGAAAAACTGTTTTTT	CASSPRDRLNEKLFF
TRBV28	-	-	TRBJ2-3	TGTGCCAGCAGGCCCGCAAGGGATACGCAGTATTTT	CASRPARDTQYF
TRBV27	-	-	TRBJ1-5	TGTGCCAGCAGTTTATCATCAGGGAGCAATCAGCCCCAGCATTTT	CASSLSSGSNQPQHF
TRBV5-1	TRBD1	-	TRBJ2-5	TGCGCCAGCAGCTCCTCGGACAGGGCGGAGACCCAGTACTTC	CASSSSDRAETQYF
TRBV5-1	-	-	TRBJ2-7	TGCGCCAGCAGCTTGGACGGGACATACTTGCTGTCCTACGAGCAGTACTTC	CASSLDGTYLLSYEQYF
TRBV5-1	-	-	TRBJ1-1	TGCGCCAGCAGCCTAGAGACCGTTAACACTGAAGCTTTCTTT	CASSLETVNTEAFF